A single sample gave rise to the 26 T cell receptor beta chains below, sequenced in a study of OX40 agonist ivuxolimab in advanced cancers. Produced via immunoSEQ multiplex PCR; TCRdb's table is partial and in-frame only. The sample includes 65,000 to 75,000 clones, roughly 85% of them seen just once. The sample was CD4+ or CD8+ T cells sorted from blood, taken in a trial of the OX40 agonist ivuxolimab. These receptor sequences come from an adult with an advanced solid tumor such as melanoma, head and neck, liver or kidney cancer.

The DNA for the CDR3 is TGCGCCAGCAGCTTGAAAGGGGCTGAAGCTTTCTTT. Amino acid sequence: CASSLKGAEAFF. The chain recombines TRBV5-1 with TRBJ1-1, with D possibly being TRBD1 (5 bases). The CDR3 consists of 12 residues. Germline-derived CDR1 and CDR2 are SGHRS and YFSETQ. The V end was cut by 1 base, the J end by 6 bases, with 7 bases between.

The rearrangement links TRBV20-1 to TRBJ1-1, with D unresolved. The V end lost 5 bases, the J end lost 0 bases, and 4 bases lay between the germline ends. The CDR3 extends over 11 amino acids. Germline values: CDR1 DFQATT, CDR2 SNEGSKA (reference sequence). This CDR3 is CSASLNTEAFF. CDR3 in DNA: TGCAGTGCTTCCCTGAACACTGAAGCTTTCTTT.

CDR3 in DNA: TGCGCCAGCAGCCAGGGGACAGGGGGTTCCTATAATTCACCCCTCCACTTT. This gives the protein CASSQGTGGSYNSPLHF. The rearrangement joins TRBV4-3 to TRBJ1-6; TRBD1 aligns across 11 bases. CDR1 and CDR2 (germline): LGHNA, YSLEER. There are 17 residues in the CDR3. J was trimmed by 1 base and V by 3 bases; bases with no gene match: 2.

The sample holds one count of this clone. The chain uses TRBV5-8 and TRBJ2-1, with a weak D call TRBD2 (5 bases). The length of the CDR3 is 13 residues. Germline lookup yields CDR1 SGHTS and CDR2 YDEGEE. V gave up 2 bases and J gave up 8 bases, with 11 bases separating them. The CDR3 spells CASSFRSRDEQFF. CDR3 in DNA: TGTGCCAGCAGCTTTAGATCGAGGGATGAGCAGTTCTTC.

The chain has TRBV7-2 and TRBJ2-5; D is ambiguous. V lost 5 bases and J 2 bases, leaving 6 bases between the germline ends. Germline values: CDR1 SGHTA, CDR2 FQGNSA. The CDR3 totals 12 residues. The CDR3 protein is CASSPPQETQYF. The CDR3 DNA is TGTGCCAGCAGCCCCCCTCAAGAGACCCAGTACTTC.

The chain combines TRBV7-2 with TRBJ2-2; no firm D call. With 7 bases removed from V and 4 bases from J, the gap between germline ends came to 13 bases. CDR1 and CDR2 from the germline V gene are SGHTA and FQGNSA. The CDR3 runs 14 residues. The CDR3 bases are TGTGCCAGCAAGAGTCAACATGGCACCGGGGAGCTGTTTTTT. Translation: CASKSQHGTGELFF.

The rearrangement uses TRBV4-1 and TRBJ2-1, with D unclear. The CDR3 is made up of 14 amino acids. V shed 1 base and J shed 5 bases, with 9 bases lying between them. The germline V gene encodes CDR1 MGHRA and CDR2 YSYEKL. The CDR3 protein is CASSQVGWNNEQFF. The CDR3 bases are TGCGCCAGCAGCCAAGTGGGGTGGAACAATGAGCAGTTCTTC.

The genes are TRBV5-1 and TRBJ1-4; D is ambiguous. Per germline, CDR1 SGHRS and CDR2 YFSETQ. The CDR3 has 14 residues. Deletions cut 0 bases from V and 3 bases from J, with 6 bases between. The CDR3 protein is CASSLERANEKLFF. The CDR3 DNA reads as TGCGCCAGCAGCTTGGAAAGGGCTAATGAAAAACTGTTTTTT.

The chain links TRBV28 to TRBJ1-1; D remains unclear. V lost 2 bases and J lost 6, with 7 bases in between. The CDR3 runs 12 residues. Germline CDR1 reads MDHEN; CDR2 reads SYDVKM. CDR3 in DNA: TGTGCCAGCAGTTTAGAGAGCGCTGAAGCTTTCTTT. This gives the protein CASSLESAEAFF.

Worth noting for this clone: Compared with germline, one end of the junction differs, possibly owing to a read error. The rearrangement uses TRBV19 and TRBJ1-1; D possibly corresponds to TRBD1 (6 bases). Germline V gives CDR1 LNHDA, CDR2 SQIVND (reference sequence). The CDR3 loop spans 13 amino acids. CDR3 sequence reads: CASSASGHRSPFF. CDR3 nucleotides: TGTGCCAGTAGTGCCTCGGGACACCGATCGCCCTTTTTT.

This chain connects TRBV7-2 to TRBJ1-1, with D possibly TRBD1 on 6 matching bases. This CDR3 contains 15 residues. V shed 0 bases and J shed 4 bases, with 12 bases lying between them. Germline CDR1 SGHTA, CDR2 FQGNSA. Written as DNA, the CDR3 is TGTGCCAGCAGCTTAGCTGCCGGGACAACCACTGAAGCTTTCTTT. Its protein product is CASSLAAGTTTEAFF.

There are a few counts of this clone. The V gene is TRBV4-3, the J gene TRBJ1-2; the match to TRBD1 covers 8 bases. Germline CDR1 reads LGHNA; CDR2 reads YSLEER. V was clipped by 7 bases and J by 8 bases; unmatched bases: 9. This CDR3 region has 13 residues. CDR3 protein: CASTKDRAGGYTF. The DNA for the CDR3 is TGCGCCAGCACCAAGGACAGGGCAGGGGGCTACACCTTC.

The CDR3 is CASRGSGFGEKLFF. The CDR3 DNA reads TGTGCCAGCAGGGGATCGGGATTTGGAGAAAAACTGTTTTTT. The rearrangement uses TRBV19 and TRBJ1-4, with D perhaps matching TRBD1 (6 bases). V lost 9 bases, J lost 8 bases, and 19 bases lay in between. The CDR3 spans 14 residues. Germline V CDR1 and CDR2: LNHDA, SQIVND (reference sequence).

The rearrangement joins TRBV29-1 to TRBJ1-5; the match to TRBD1 covers 10 bases. CDR1 is SQVTM and CDR2 is ANQGSEA in the germline V gene. V gave up 7 bases and J gave up 3 bases; unmatched junction bases: 9. CDR3 size: 15 residues. As DNA, the CDR3 is TGCAGCGATCGACAGGGGGCTTTACACAATCAGCCCCAGCATTTT. Translating gives CSDRQGALHNQPQHF.

The rearrangement links TRBV28 to TRBJ2-4; 9 nucleotides match TRBD2. Losses at the gene ends were 5 bases for V and 3 bases for J; bases not matched to a gene: 5. The germline gives CDR1 MDHEN, CDR2 SYDVKM. This CDR3 has 15 amino acids. Written as DNA, the CDR3 is TGTGCCAGCAGTATAAGGACTAGCGTCAAAAACATTCAGTACTTC. This encodes CASSIRTSVKNIQYF.

The chain carries TRBV27 and TRBJ2-5; 7 bases are a match to TRBD2. The germline CDR1 and CDR2 sequences are MNHEY and SMNVEV (reference sequence). This CDR3 has 16 amino acids. V was pared by 0 bases and J by 4 bases, with 8 bases of the junction left unmatched. The CDR3 bases are TGTGCCAGCAGTTTATCGCCGCGGGGAGGGAGAGAGACCCAGTACTTC. This sequence encodes CASSLSPRGGRETQYF.

The V gene is TRBV18, the J gene TRBJ1-4; a weak D match, TRBD1 (6 bases). The CDR3 totals 14 residues. Trimming shortened V by 5 bases and J by 8 bases, and 15 bases separated the two germline ends. Germline V gene sequence: CDR1 KGHSH, CDR2 LQKENI. CDR3 in DNA: TGTGCCAGCTCATCCCCGGGACAAGGGGAAAAACTGTTTTTT. Its translation is CASSSPGQGEKLFF.

On this clone itself: Other nucleotide sequences from this sample produce the same CDR3. The chain links TRBV5-4 to TRBJ2-1, with 7 bases aligning to TRBD2. Trimming took 0 bases from V and 3 from J; bases not matched to a gene: 3. The length of the CDR3 is 15 residues. Germline assignment: CDR1 SGHNT and CDR2 YYREEE (reference sequence). The CDR3 reads CASSLDASGYNEQFF. CDR3 bases: TGTGCCAGCAGCTTGGATGCTAGCGGCTACAATGAGCAGTTCTTC.

In the case of this clone: One end of the junction does not line up with germline, which may come from a read error. The V call is TRBV7-6, the J call TRBJ2-1; the D is unclear. Germline V CDR1 and CDR2: SGHVS, FNYEAQ. This CDR3 has 15 residues. The CDR3 nucleotides are TGTGCCAGCAGCTTATCTGTCGGCTACTACACTGAGCAGTTCTTC. Its protein product is CASSLSVGYYTEQFF.

The rearrangement joins TRBV5-1 to TRBJ2-5; 7 bases are a match to TRBD2. V lost 3 bases and J lost 5; bases outside the gene matches: 10. CDR1 and CDR2 (germline): SGHRS, YFSETQ. The CDR3 is 15 amino acids. The CDR3 coding sequence is TGCGCCAGCAGCTCAACGGGACTATACGAGGAGACCCAGTACTTC. Its translation is CASSSTGLYEETQYF.

This clone was seen more than once but under ten times. This chain connects TRBV6-1 to TRBJ2-7, with D uncertain. The V end was cut by 4 bases, the J end by 6 bases, with 13 bases between. There are 13 residues in the CDR3. Germline V gene sequence: CDR1 MNHNS, CDR2 SASEGT. The CDR3 nucleotides read TGTGCCAGCAGTGTAAGGCCGAGTAGCGAGCAGTACGTC. It encodes CASSVRPSSEQYV.

The genes are TRBV21-1 and TRBJ1-3; the DNA was not compared with TRBD1, the D call given in the table. TRBV21-1 is an annotated pseudogene. There are 17 residues in the CDR3. The CDR3 sequence: CASSNPGQRSSGNTIYF. The CDR3 coding sequence is TGTGCCAGCAGCAACCCGGGACAGCGCAGCTCTGGAAACACCATATATTTT.

The J gene is TRBJ2-2, the V gene TRBV11-1; maybe TRBD1 (6 bases). Per the germline V gene, CDR1 is SGHAT and CDR2 is FQDESV (reference sequence). Trimming cost V 6 bases and J 4 bases, with 12 bases left between them. This CDR3 spans 14 amino acids. CDR3 coding DNA: TGTGCCAGCAGGCGTGAAGGGGGCACCGGGGAGCTGTTTTTT. Amino acids: CASRREGGTGELFF.

J is TRBJ2-2 and V is TRBV6-5; a possible D gene is TRBD1 (5 bases). The CDR3 length is 13 residues. CDR1 is MNHEY and CDR2 is SVGAGI in the germline V gene. V gave up 7 bases and J gave up 1 base, with 7 bases separating them. This CDR3 is CASTRGNTGELFF. The CDR3 DNA sequence: TGTGCCAGCACTAGGGGGAACACCGGGGAGCTGTTTTTT.

This CDR3 reads CASSESTDTQYF. CDR3 nucleotides: TGCGCCAGCAGTGAGAGTACAGATACGCAGTATTTT. The chain couples TRBV10-2 to TRBJ2-3; the D is unclear. Trimming took 2 bases from V and 3 from J, leaving 3 bases between them. Germline V gene sequence: CDR1 WSHSY, CDR2 SAAADI. CDR3 length equals 12 residues.

The V and J genes are TRBV7-2 and TRBJ2-6; D ambiguous. Between the trimmed V and J ends, which lost 1 base and 0 bases, there was a span of 7 bases. The CDR3 covers 16 residues. Germline V CDR1 and CDR2: SGHTA, FQGNSA. The CDR3 DNA is TGTGCCAGCAGCTTAGTTGGTCCCTCTGGGGCCAACGTCCTGACTTTC. Protein sequence: CASSLVGPSGANVLTF.